The 16 T cell receptor beta chains below come from one sample, sequenced in a study of T-cell reconstitution after alpha-beta-depleted transplantation in children. Unique molecular identifiers tagged the TCRbeta library. MiXCR was run by TCRdb on the PCR reads, yielding one entry per CDR3 protein. The sample consists of around 130,000 distinct CDR3 sequences, roughly 10% of them appearing once. The material sequenced was PBMCs, mostly from graft donor cells, taken 180 days after TCRalphabeta/CD19-depleted stem cell transplant. These receptors all stem from a girl in the first two years of life who had a stem cell transplant for combined immunodeficiency, so the T cells may come from the graft donor.

The chain recombines TRBV29-1 with TRBJ1-2; a possible D gene is TRBD1 (5 bases). The CDR3 covers 15 residues. Germline CDR1 SQVTM, CDR2 ANQGSEA. The V end lost 2 bases, the J end lost 0 bases, and 13 bases lay between the germline ends. The CDR3 is CSVENGGVPNYGYTF. The CDR3 DNA sequence: TGCAGCGTTGAAAACGGGGGGGTCCCTAACTATGGCTACACCTTC.

This chain links TRBV12-3 or TRBV12-4 with TRBJ1-2; D might be TRBD1 (5 bases). V was cut by 5 bases and J by 6 bases, with 10 bases left in between. This CDR3 is 12 amino acids long. CDR3: CASSPGRDGYTF. The CDR3 coding sequence is TGTGCCAGCAGTCCAGGGCGAGATGGCTACACCTTC.

The table lists this clonotype with a few counts. V is TRBV3-1 and J is TRBJ2-5, with 8 bases matching TRBD1. The CDR3 has 14 residues. The ends lost 4 bases at V and 4 bases at J; junction bases unmatched: 5. Germline values: CDR1 LGHDT, CDR2 YNNKEL (reference sequence). CDR3 amino acids: CASSLDRVLETQYF. CDR3 DNA: TGTGCCAGCAGCCTGGACAGGGTTTTAGAGACCCAGTACTTC.

This clonotype was picked up many times. The rearrangement uses TRBV29-1 and TRBJ2-1, with 9 bases fitting TRBD2. Germline V CDR1 and CDR2: SQVTM, ANQGSEA. The ends lost 0 bases at V and 13 bases at J; junction bases unmatched: 4. This CDR3 is built from 12 residues. The CDR3 nucleotides are TGCAGCGTTGAAGAGGGGGGACTAGCTCAGTTCTTC. It specifies CSVEEGGLAQFF.

This clonotype was seen ten or more times. This sequence joins TRBV20-1 and TRBJ2-5; D is perhaps TRBD1 (5 bases). This CDR3 has 12 amino acids. Germline-derived CDR1 and CDR2 are DFQATT and SNEGSKA (reference sequence). V lost 3 bases and J 2 bases, leaving 7 bases between the germline ends. The CDR3 region is CSARTVQETQYF. Here the CDR3 DNA reads TGCAGTGCTAGGACAGTGCAAGAGACCCAGTACTTC.

The chain has TRBV4-2 and TRBJ2-7; a weak D match, TRBD2 (6 bases). There are 13 residues in the CDR3. V was pared by 5 bases and J by 6 bases, with 14 bases between. From germline, CDR1 is LGHNA and CDR2 YNFKEQ. Written as DNA, the CDR3 is TGTGCCAGCAGCTATACAGCGGGCTCCGAGCAGTACTTC. Residues: CASSYTAGSEQYF.

The V and J genes are TRBV7-9 and TRBJ2-3; D possibly corresponds to TRBD1 (5 bases). The germline V gene has CDR1 SEHNR and CDR2 FQNEAQ (reference sequence). V was pared by 5 bases and J by 3 bases, with 15 bases between. CDR3 length equals 15 residues. The CDR3 nucleotides are TGTGCCAGCAGCCCCCCGGACACACGGACAGATACGCAGTATTTT. This encodes CASSPPDTRTDTQYF.

The chain recombines TRBV7-3 with TRBJ2-1, with a weak D call TRBD2 (6 bases). Trimming left V 4 bases short and J 5 bases short, with 12 bases between. The CDR3 runs to 14 residues. Per the germline V gene, CDR1 is SGHTA and CDR2 is FQGTGA. Here the CDR3 reads CASSSSGLDNEQFF. The CDR3 coding sequence is TGTGCCAGCAGCTCATCGGGACTTGACAATGAGCAGTTCTTC.

This clonotype appeared a few times. The chain carries TRBV5-1 and TRBJ1-1; TRBD1 aligns across 8 bases. The CDR3 sequence is 15 residues long. The J segment lost 2 bases and the V segment lost 5 bases, leaving 8 bases of the junction unmatched. The V gene's germline CDR1 is SGHRS and CDR2 YFSETQ. CDR3 loop: CASRFGDRTNTEAFF. CDR3 sequence (DNA): TGCGCCAGCAGGTTTGGGGACAGGACCAACACTGAAGCTTTCTTT.

The sample holds a few counts of this clonotype. CDR3 nucleotide sequence: TGTGCCAGCAGCTTGGCCCACCCGGGGGACAGTAGGGGTTCCGGGGAGCTGTTTTTT. Translation gives CASSLAHPGDSRGSGELFF. V is TRBV5-4 and J is TRBJ2-2; possibly TRBD1 for D (7 bases). The germline V and J ends were trimmed by 0 bases and 6 bases, with 24 bases remaining between them. Looked up from germline, CDR1 is SGHNT and CDR2 is YYREEE (reference sequence). The CDR3 runs to 19 residues.

This clonotype was detected many times. This chain connects TRBV27 to TRBJ2-1, with 10 bases aligning to TRBD2. In germline, CDR1 is MNHEY, CDR2 SMNVEV (reference sequence). V was clipped by 7 bases and J by 5 bases; unmatched bases: 8. The CDR3 extends over 15 amino acids. CDR3 protein: CASTLGTSANNEQFF. The CDR3 DNA reads TGTGCCAGCACCCTAGGGACTAGCGCCAACAATGAGCAGTTCTTC.

This clonotype was seen a handful of times. The V call is TRBV5-1, the J call TRBJ2-5; 9 bases fit TRBD1. Germline lookup yields CDR1 SGHRS and CDR2 YFSETQ. The CDR3 has 15 amino acids. The J segment lost 4 bases and the V segment lost 4 bases, leaving 8 bases of the junction unmatched. CDR3 sequence reads: CASSPRDRVRETQYF. The CDR3, as DNA: TGCGCCAGCAGCCCCCGGGACAGGGTCAGAGAGACCCAGTACTTC.

V is TRBV10-3 and J is TRBJ2-7; D is undetermined. The CDR3 is 15 residues long. Germline V gives CDR1 ENHRY, CDR2 SYGVKD. The ends were cut back, 3 bases at V and 5 bases at J, with 17 bases in the middle. This CDR3 reads CAISEGKYSVDEQYF. DNA of the CDR3: TGTGCCATCAGTGAAGGGAAGTACTCCGTGGACGAGCAGTACTTC.

V gene TRBV27 combines with J gene TRBJ2-3; D is possibly TRBD2 (7 bases). The V end was cut by 1 base, the J end by 5 bases, with 13 bases between. In germline, CDR1 is MNHEY, CDR2 SMNVEV (reference sequence). The CDR3 totals 15 residues. The CDR3 DNA follows: TGTGCCAGCAGTTTATGGGGGGGCTTCAGAGATACGCAGTATTTT. Encoded protein: CASSLWGGFRDTQYF.

The rearrangement joins TRBV20-1 to TRBJ2-1, with D perhaps TRBD2 (5 bases). Germline assignment: CDR1 DFQATT and CDR2 SNEGSKA (reference sequence). This CDR3 comprises 15 residues. Deletions cut 0 bases from V and 8 bases from J, with 17 bases between. The CDR3 DNA follows: TGCAGTGCTAGAGATCCCAGCGGCAGGCAATATGAGCAGTTCTTC. Protein product: CSARDPSGRQYEQFF.

This clonotype was counted only a few times. V gene TRBV7-2 combines with J gene TRBJ2-4; D gene ambiguous. This CDR3 is built from 16 residues. The V end lost 5 bases, the J end lost 0 bases, and 14 bases lay between the germline ends. Germline CDR1 is SGHTA and CDR2 is FQGNSA. The CDR3 spells CASSQIRPLAKNIQYF. DNA of the CDR3: TGTGCCAGCAGCCAAATCCGCCCCCTAGCCAAAAACATTCAGTACTTC.